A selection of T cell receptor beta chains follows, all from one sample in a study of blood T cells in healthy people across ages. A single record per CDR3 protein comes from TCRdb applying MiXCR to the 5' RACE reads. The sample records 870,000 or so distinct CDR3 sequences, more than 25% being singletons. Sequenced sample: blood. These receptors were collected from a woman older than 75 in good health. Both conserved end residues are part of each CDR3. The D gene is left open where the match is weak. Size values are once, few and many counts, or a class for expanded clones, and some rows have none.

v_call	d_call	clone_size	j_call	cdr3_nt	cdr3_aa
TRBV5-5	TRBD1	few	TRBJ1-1	TGTGCCAGCAGCAGGGGGCCGGCGAACACTGAAGCTTTCTTT	CASSRGPANTEAFF
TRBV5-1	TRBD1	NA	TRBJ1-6	TGCGCCAGCAGCAAAGGACAGGGGGCCGATTCACCCCTCCACTTT	CASSKGQGADSPLHF
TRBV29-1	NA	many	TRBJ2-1	TGCAGCGTTGGAGTAGCGGTTGAGCAGTTCTTC	CSVGVAVEQFF
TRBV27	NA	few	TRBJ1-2	TGTGCCACCCATGGGGATCCTAACTATGGCTACACCTTC	CATHGDPNYGYTF
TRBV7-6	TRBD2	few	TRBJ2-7	TGTGCCAGCAGCAGCGGACTATCGGGGGGGGTCTACGAGCAGTACTTC	CASSSGLSGGVYEQYF
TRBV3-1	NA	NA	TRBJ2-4	TGTGCCAGCAGCCAAGCGCGGAATGAGCAGTACTTC	CASSQARNEQYF
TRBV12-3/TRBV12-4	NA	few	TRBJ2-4	TGTGCCAGCAGTCCGAGCCGGGCACTAGGGGCCAAAAACATTCAGTACTTC	CASSPSRALGAKNIQYF
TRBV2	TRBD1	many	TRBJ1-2	TGTGCCAGCACCCTAGAGACAGGGCTTGGCGCGGCCTACACCTTC	CASTLETGLGAAYTF
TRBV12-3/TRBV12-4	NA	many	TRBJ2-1	TGTGCCAGCAGTTTAAGGGGGATGGGCAACAATGAGCAGTTCTTC	CASSLRGMGNNEQFF
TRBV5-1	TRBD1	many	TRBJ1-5	TGCGCCAGCAGCTTGACAGGGGCTAGCAATCAGCCCCAGCATTTT	CASSLTGASNQPQHF
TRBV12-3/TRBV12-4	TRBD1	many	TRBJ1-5	TGTGCCAGCAGCCTGGACAGGCGCGGCTCGCCCCAGCATTTT	CASSLDRRGSPQHF
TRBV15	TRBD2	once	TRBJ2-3	TGTGCCACGAGTCGGGGGGAGGAGGAGGCAGATACGCAGTATTTT	CATSRGEEEADTQYF
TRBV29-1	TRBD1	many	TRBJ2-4	TGCAGCGCCCTGACAGGGACGGGCAAAAACATTCAGTACTTC	CSALTGTGKNIQYF
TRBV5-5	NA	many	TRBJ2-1	TGTGCCAGCAGCCAACTAGGGGGGGGATACAATGAGCAGTTCTTC	CASSQLGGGYNEQFF